This T cell receptor beta chain was recovered during a study of T cells after posttransplantation cyclophosphamide. This table comes from immunoSEQ multiplex PCR, and its TCRdb copy is limited to in-frame clones, with some not included. The sample holds tens of thousands of clones; around 93% are singletons and the top ten take roughly 2.9%. What was sequenced was PBMCs. This receptor was taken from a woman younger than 45 in good health and a related stem cell transplant donor.

The CDR3 here is CASSIRPRQPGNTIYF. CDR3 bases: TGTGCCAGTAGTATAAGACCGAGGCAGCCTGGAAACACCATATATTTT. The chain couples TRBV19 to TRBJ1-3; D unresolved. Germline V gene sequence: CDR1 LNHDA, CDR2 SQIVND (reference sequence). The CDR3 is 16 residues long. V lost 2 bases to trimming and J lost 2 bases, with 13 bases between them.